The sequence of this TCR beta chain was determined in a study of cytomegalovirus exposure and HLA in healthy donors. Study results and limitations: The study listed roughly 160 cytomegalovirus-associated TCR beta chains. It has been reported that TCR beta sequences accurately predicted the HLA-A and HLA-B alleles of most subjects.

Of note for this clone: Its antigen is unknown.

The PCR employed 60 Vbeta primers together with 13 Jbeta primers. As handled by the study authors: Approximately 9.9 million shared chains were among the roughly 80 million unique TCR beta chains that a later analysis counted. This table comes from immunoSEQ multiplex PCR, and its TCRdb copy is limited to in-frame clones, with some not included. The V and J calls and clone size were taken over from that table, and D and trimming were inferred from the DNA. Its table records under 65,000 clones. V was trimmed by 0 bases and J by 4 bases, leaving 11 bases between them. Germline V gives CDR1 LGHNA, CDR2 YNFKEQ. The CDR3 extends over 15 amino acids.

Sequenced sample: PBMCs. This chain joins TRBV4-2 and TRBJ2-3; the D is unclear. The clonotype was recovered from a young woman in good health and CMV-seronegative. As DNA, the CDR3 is TGTGCCAGCAGCCAAGATCAAATGTACTCAGATACGCAGTATTTT. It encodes CASSQDQMYSDTQYF.